Detailed here is one T cell receptor beta chain. The target antigen is unknown. This may stem from a read error, because a much larger clone lies one nucleotide away. Some clones are missing from TCRdb's copy, which holds only in-frame ones; the method was immunoSEQ multiplex PCR. Of 13,000 or so clones in the sample, around 86% were seen once. This sample was taken from a study of somatic mutations in cytotoxic T cells in rheumatoid arthritis. Study in general: Purity of nearly 100% was reached when some V beta antibody-stained T-cell populations were flow-sorted, including V beta1+ cells sequenced for TCRB. Findings of the study overall: No correction for multiple comparisons was applied to the slight TRBV07 underrepresentation in rheumatoid arthritis patients. Within the rheumatoid arthritis patients, CD8+ clonality went up as age increased (Spearman r ~ 0.47). The same was not true of the healthy controls.

The CDR3 length is 15 residues. Trimming left V 0 bases short and J 6 bases short, with 15 bases between. The germline CDR1 and CDR2 sequences are LGHNA and YNFKEQ. The chain couples TRBV4-2 to TRBJ2-7, with D possibly matching TRBD2 (5 bases). This sequence originates from a woman aged 60 to 75 in good health. Sequencing was performed on CD8+ T cells sorted from blood. CDR3 in amino acids: CASSQDPVSGSEQYF. The CDR3 coding sequence is TGTGCCAGCAGCCAAGATCCAGTTTCGGGATCCGAGCAGTACTTC.